The following is a T cell receptor beta chain sequence with its context. Its target is not known. This sample was taken from a study of cytomegalovirus exposure and HLA in healthy donors. Overall study findings and caveats: Rarity characterized most TCR sequences, yet some public TCRs appeared in many donors. Three CMV-associated chains proved CMV antigen-specific in vitro. Altogether, 160 or so TCR beta chains were recorded as cytomegalovirus-associated. High sensitivity and specificity were reportedly achieved when the classifier diagnosed cytomegalovirus status.

Produced via immunoSEQ multiplex PCR; TCRdb's table is partial and in-frame only. The profile shows some 250,000 clones, roughly 91% of them singletons. Unmatched junction bases numbered 10, after V lost 1 base and J lost 5 bases. This CDR3 has 16 amino acids. In germline, CDR1 is LGHNA, CDR2 YNFKEQ. The gene calls are TRBV4-2 and TRBJ2-7; 8 bases are a match to TRBD2. The receptor comes from a woman in her thirties in good health and CMV-seronegative. The specimen sequenced was PBMCs. The CDR3 nucleotides read TGTGCCAGCAGCCAAGGCGACACTAGCGGTTTAAACGAGCAGTACTTC. Its translation: CASSQGDTSGLNEQYF.